This TCR beta chain was sequenced during a study of CD8 T cells in ankylosing spondylitis. Study-wide results and caveats: Prior literature has documented some motif variants in synovial fluid and blood from reactive arthritis. Enrichment of disease-linked clones was reportedly significant in matched ankylosing spondylitis synovial fluid. It appeared that ankylosing spondylitis blood was characterized by a TCR beta motif of under ten highly homologous variants.

The CDR3 consists of 14 residues. Germline V CDR1 and CDR2: LGHDT, YNNKEL (reference sequence). Trimming cost V 3 bases and J 2 bases, with 11 bases left between them. This clonotype was detected only a few times. The target antigen is unknown. Making use of molecular barcodes, quantitative 5'-RACE generated TCR beta libraries. TCRdb passed the 5' RACE reads through MiXCR, listing each CDR3 protein once. Of fewer than 500,000 distinct CDR3 sequences listed, more than 20% are singletons. Sequenced material: blood, either unsorted or a sorted T cell fraction (not recorded which). The receptor was derived from a male donor with ankylosing spondylitis. The genes are TRBV3-1 and TRBJ2-7, with a tentative D call TRBD1 (5 bases). The CDR3 loop is CASSQAGFAYEQYF. CDR3 sequence (DNA): TGTGCCAGCAGCCAGGCAGGGTTCGCCTACGAGCAGTACTTC.